Sequencing of this T cell receptor (beta chain) was carried out in a study of T cell changes during pregnancy in multiple sclerosis. Germline assignment: CDR1 LGHNA and CDR2 YSLEER. V gave up 0 bases and J gave up 2 bases, with 10 bases separating them. This CDR3 has 15 amino acids. TCRdb's copy holds only in-frame clones and misses some; the assay was immunoSEQ multiplex PCR. The sample lists 35,000 to 55,000 clones, 88% occurring once. For this clone: In the same sample, other DNA sequences code for this CDR3.

This rearrangement joins TRBV4-3 to TRBJ1-2; unclear D gene. The specimen was CD8+ T cells from peripheral blood mononuclear cells, collected after pregnancy. The clonotype was recovered from a female donor in good health, enrolled as a control in a pregnancy study. The CDR3 coding sequence is TGCGCCAGCAGCCAAGATCGAACAACCAACTATGGCTACACCTTC. Protein sequence: CASSQDRTTNYGYTF.